A selection of T cell receptor beta chains follows, all from one sample in a study of blood T cell repertoires in COVID-19. This table comes from immunoSEQ multiplex PCR, and its TCRdb copy is limited to in-frame clones, with some not included. The table has 250,000 to 350,000 clones, 65% to 85% seen once. Sequencing was performed on peripheral blood. The receptors shown here come from a human donor with COVID-19, enrolled during active disease. The donor label of this sample is uncertain. The CDR3 runs from the conserved cysteine through the conserved F or W. Fields, in order: D gene, clone size, J gene, V gene, CDR3 protein, CDR3 DNA. A D gene is named only where the DNA matches it firmly. Clone size, where shown, is once, few, many, or a class for clones that have expanded.

D: TRBD2
size: -
J: TRBJ2-1
V: TRBV19
CDR3: CASSIRGLAGALGQFF
DNA: TGTGCCAGTAGTATAAGGGGATTAGCGGGAGCTTTAGGGCAGTTCTTC

D: -
size: -
J: TRBJ2-2
V: TRBV19
CDR3: CASSIRTASTGELFF
DNA: TGTGCCAGTAGTATAAGGACAGCATCCACCGGGGAGCTGTTTTTT

D: TRBD2
size: -
J: TRBJ2-1
V: TRBV7-7
CDR3: CASSSLAGSLPNEQFF
DNA: TGTGCTAGCAGCTCCCTAGCGGGAAGCCTCCCGAATGAGCAGTTCTTC

D: -
size: once
J: TRBJ1-1
V: TRBV6-5
CDR3: CASSYLGRGTEAFF
DNA: TGTGCCAGCAGTTACCTAGGCAGAGGGACTGAAGCTTTCTTT

D: TRBD1
size: -
J: TRBJ1-1
V: TRBV3-1/TRBV3-2
CDR3: CASSWGQGNTEAFF
DNA: TGTGCCAGCAGCTGGGGACAGGGGAACACTGAAGCTTTCTTT

D: TRBD1
size: -
J: TRBJ1-2
V: TRBV11-2
CDR3: CASSPTGAGGYTF
DNA: TGTGCCAGCAGTCCAACAGGGGCGGGTGGCTACACCTTC

D: TRBD2
size: -
J: TRBJ2-1
V: TRBV6-5
CDR3: CASQGLAGGNEQFF
DNA: TGTGCCAGCCAGGGACTAGCGGGAGGGAATGAGCAGTTCTTC

D: -
size: -
J: TRBJ1-1
V: TRBV12-5
CDR3: CASGLVRGRTEAFF
DNA: TGTGCTAGTGGTTTGGTACGAGGGAGGACTGAAGCTTTCTTT

D: TRBD1
size: -
J: TRBJ2-1
V: TRBV19
CDR3: CASSSGTGGYNEQFF
DNA: TGTGCCAGTAGCTCCGGTACAGGGGGATACAATGAGCAGTTCTTC

D: TRBD2
size: many
J: TRBJ2-1
V: TRBV6-2/TRBV6-3
CDR3: CASSPSGGQYNEQFF
DNA: TGTGCCAGCAGCCCAAGCGGGGGCCAGTACAATGAGCAGTTCTTC

D: TRBD2
size: -
J: TRBJ2-3
V: TRBV7-3
CDR3: CASSLGTSGRVTDTQYF
DNA: TGTGCCAGCAGCTTAGGAACTAGCGGGAGGGTCACAGATACGCAGTATTTT

D: -
size: -
J: TRBJ2-5
V: TRBV24-1
CDR3: CATSAQGGTQYF
DNA: TGTGCCACCAGTGCCCAGGGCGGGACCCAGTACTTC

D: TRBD1
size: -
J: TRBJ1-1
V: TRBV4-1
CDR3: CASSQRWRDRVDEAFF
DNA: TGCGCCAGCAGCCAAAGGTGGCGGGACAGGGTAGATGAAGCTTTCTTT

D: -
size: -
J: TRBJ1-5
V: TRBV28
CDR3: CASSLETTGGAQPQHF
DNA: TGTGCCAGCAGTTTAGAAACGACAGGAGGCGCTCAGCCCCAGCATTTT

D: -
size: -
J: TRBJ2-5
V: TRBV3-1/TRBV3-2
CDR3: CASSRLPEASDQYF
DNA: TGTGCCAGCAGCCGACTGCCGGAGGCCTCGGACCAGTACTTC

D: TRBD1
size: once
J: TRBJ1-5
V: TRBV27
CDR3: CASSDREDQPQHF
DNA: TGTGCCAGCAGTGACAGGGAAGATCAGCCCCAGCATTTT

D: -
size: -
J: TRBJ2-1
V: TRBV27
CDR3: CASLDGGPGTYNEQFF
DNA: TGTGCCAGTCTGGACGGAGGGCCAGGCACCTACAATGAGCAGTTCTTC

D: TRBD1
size: -
J: TRBJ1-5
V: TRBV19
CDR3: CASSGTGGFYSNQPQHF
DNA: TGTGCCAGCTCTGGGACAGGGGGCTTTTATAGCAATCAGCCCCAGCATTTT

D: -
size: few
J: TRBJ1-5
V: TRBV11-2
CDR3: CASSLGIGENQPQHF
DNA: TGTGCCAGCAGCTTAGGTATCGGGGAGAATCAGCCCCAGCATTTT

D: TRBD1
size: -
J: TRBJ1-2
V: TRBV19
CDR3: CASSSHRQGGGYTF
DNA: TGTGCCAGTTCCTCACACAGACAGGGCGGAGGCTACACCTTC

D: -
size: -
J: TRBJ1-2
V: TRBV5-4
CDR3: CASSQQSTSQNYGYTF
DNA: TGTGCCAGCAGCCAACAGAGCACTTCCCAAAACTATGGCTACACCTTC

D: TRBD1
size: few
J: TRBJ2-5
V: TRBV28
CDR3: CASSLQDREEETQYF
DNA: TGTGCCAGCAGTTTGCAGGACAGGGAGGAAGAGACCCAGTACTTC

D: TRBD2
size: -
J: TRBJ2-7
V: TRBV27
CDR3: CASRRGTSGDSYEQYF
DNA: TGTGCCAGCAGGAGGGGGACTAGCGGAGACTCCTACGAGCAGTACTTC

D: -
size: -
J: TRBJ1-4
V: TRBV6-5
CDR3: CASSYGQGEKLFF
DNA: TGTGCCAGCAGTTACGGGCAGGGGGAAAAACTGTTTTTT

D: TRBD1
size: -
J: TRBJ2-7
V: TRBV15
CDR3: CATALHTGGLGGEQYF
DNA: TGTGCCACCGCCCTACATACAGGGGGCCTCGGTGGAGAGCAGTACTTC

D: -
size: -
J: TRBJ2-1
V: TRBV12-3/TRBV12-4
CDR3: CASRLLGPNEQFF
DNA: TGTGCCAGCAGACTACTAGGCCCCAATGAGCAGTTCTTC

D: -
size: once
J: TRBJ2-6
V: TRBV7-6
CDR3: CASSDDTSPLSGANVLTF
DNA: TGTGCCAGCAGCGATGACACCTCGCCCCTCTCTGGGGCCAACGTCCTGACTTTC

D: -
size: few
J: TRBJ1-6
V: TRBV7-2
CDR3: CASSPSGYNSPLHF
DNA: TGTGCCAGCAGCCCCTCGGGTTATAATTCACCCCTCCACTTT

D: -
size: -
J: TRBJ2-5
V: TRBV5-5
CDR3: CASSPSSPETQYF
DNA: TGTGCCAGCAGCCCCTCAAGCCCAGAGACCCAGTACTTC

D: -
size: -
J: TRBJ2-6
V: TRBV25-1
CDR3: CASRPTGSSGANVLTF
DNA: TGTGCCAGCAGGCCCACAGGGTCATCTGGGGCCAACGTCCTGACTTTC

D: TRBD2
size: -
J: TRBJ2-5
V: TRBV30
CDR3: CAWSAGLASQETQYF
DNA: TGTGCCTGGAGCGCCGGACTAGCGAGCCAAGAGACCCAGTACTTC

D: -
size: once
J: TRBJ2-1
V: TRBV3-1/TRBV3-2
CDR3: CASSQGVAVTKEQFF
DNA: TGTGCCAGCAGCCAAGGGGTAGCGGTCACAAAGGAGCAGTTCTTC

D: -
size: -
J: TRBJ1-1
V: TRBV29-1
CDR3: CSVGGSTEAFF
DNA: TGCAGCGTGGGGGGGTCCACTGAAGCTTTCTTT

D: -
size: -
J: TRBJ2-7
V: TRBV28
CDR3: CASSIGRVRTYF
DNA: TGTGCCAGCAGCATTGGCAGGGTACGCACGTACTTC

D: TRBD2
size: -
J: TRBJ2-3
V: TRBV6-5
CDR3: CATSPISGGVDTQYF
DNA: TGTGCCACTTCACCGATTAGCGGGGGGGTGGATACGCAGTATTTT

D: TRBD1
size: few
J: TRBJ2-4
V: TRBV7-8
CDR3: CASSRTGENIQYF
DNA: TGTGCCAGCAGCCGGACAGGGGAAAACATTCAGTACTTC

D: TRBD2
size: -
J: TRBJ2-1
V: TRBV25-1
CDR3: CASSVSAGGRRGKEFF
DNA: TGTGCCAGCAGTGTCTCAGCGGGGGGCAGGAGGGGGAAAGAGTTCTTC

D: TRBD2
size: once
J: TRBJ2-2
V: TRBV28
CDR3: CASRVPGLADANTGELFF
DNA: TGTGCCAGCAGGGTACCGGGACTAGCGGACGCGAACACCGGGGAGCTGTTTTTT

D: TRBD1
size: -
J: TRBJ1-1
V: TRBV18
CDR3: CASSQGAENTEAFF
DNA: TGTGCCAGCTCACAGGGGGCAGAGAACACTGAAGCTTTCTTT

D: TRBD1
size: -
J: TRBJ1-1
V: TRBV12-3/TRBV12-4
CDR3: CASSLNRGLEAFF
DNA: TGTGCCAGCAGTTTAAACAGGGGCCTTGAAGCTTTCTTT

D: -
size: -
J: TRBJ2-3
V: TRBV19
CDR3: CASSARFVGGTQYF
DNA: TGTGCCAGTAGTGCTCGTTTTGTAGGGGGTACGCAGTATTTT

D: TRBD1
size: -
J: TRBJ2-7
V: TRBV13
CDR3: CASSPSRQGWSYEQYF
DNA: TGTGCCAGCAGCCCGTCCAGACAGGGTTGGTCCTACGAGCAGTACTTC

D: TRBD1
size: many
J: TRBJ1-1
V: TRBV7-8
CDR3: CASSRPGTGNTEAFF
DNA: TGTGCCAGCAGTCGTCCCGGGACAGGGAACACTGAAGCTTTCTTT

D: -
size: -
J: TRBJ2-6
V: TRBV9
CDR3: CASSVVPSGQGHSTF
DNA: TGTGCCAGCAGCGTAGTCCCATCAGGACAAGGCCATTCGACTTTC

D: TRBD1
size: once
J: TRBJ1-2
V: TRBV27
CDR3: CASRKDRDYGYTF
DNA: TGTGCCAGCAGAAAGGACAGGGACTATGGCTACACCTTC

D: -
size: -
J: TRBJ1-2
V: TRBV6-1
CDR3: CASSEPDYGYTF
DNA: TGTGCCAGCAGTGAGCCGGACTATGGCTACACCTTC

D: -
size: -
J: TRBJ1-2
V: TRBV6-1
CDR3: CASSEETFYGYTF
DNA: TGTGCCAGCAGTGAAGAGACATTCTATGGCTACACCTTC

D: -
size: -
J: TRBJ1-4
V: TRBV4-2
CDR3: CASSQDRDEKLFF
DNA: TGTGCCAGCAGCCAAGACAGGGATGAAAAACTGTTTTTT

D: -
size: once
J: TRBJ2-2
V: TRBV5-1
CDR3: CASSLTGSPLDTGELFF
DNA: TGCGCCAGCAGCTTGACCGGGAGTCCCCTTGACACCGGGGAGCTGTTTTTT

D: -
size: -
J: TRBJ2-1
V: TRBV9
CDR3: CASSVYHNEQFF
DNA: TGTGCCAGCAGCGTATATCACAATGAGCAGTTCTTC

D: -
size: few
J: TRBJ2-7
V: TRBV7-9
CDR3: CASSLEGLEQYF
DNA: TGTGCCAGCAGCCTGGAGGGGCTTGAGCAGTACTTC

D: TRBD1
size: -
J: TRBJ1-6
V: TRBV5-1
CDR3: CASSPTGDSPLHF
DNA: TGCGCCAGCAGCCCCACAGGGGATTCACCCCTCCACTTT